The rows below give T cell receptor beta chains drawn from one sample of a study of T cell changes during pregnancy in multiple sclerosis. Libraries were prepared by immunoSEQ multiplex PCR; TCRdb keeps only in-frame clonotypes and omits some of them. This sample has approximately 90,000 clones; roughly 92% occur once, and the top ten carry more than 2%. This sample comprised peripheral blood, obtained after pregnancy. All receptors derive from a female donor with multiple sclerosis, enrolled in a pregnancy study. CDR3s include the opening cysteine and the closing phenylalanine or tryptophan. The order of the fields is clone size, J gene, V gene, D gene, CDR3 length, CDR3 DNA, CDR3 protein. D genes are given only for firm matches. Rows give clone size only sometimes, using once, few, many, or a class for an expanded clone.

size: -; J: TRBJ2-7; V: TRBV20-1; D: -; length: 11; DNA: TGCAGTGCGGAGATCCTAGGCGAGCAGTACTTC; CDR3: CSAEILGEQYF
size: -; J: TRBJ1-2; V: TRBV10-3; D: -; length: 16; DNA: TGTGCCACCATAGGGGTCAGGGAATCCTCTAACTATGGCTACACCTTC; CDR3: CATIGVRESSNYGYTF
size: once; J: TRBJ1-2; V: TRBV4-3; D: -; length: 15; DNA: TGCGCCAGCAGCCAAGAGCGACTGACGCGGAGCGGCTACACCTTC; CDR3: CASSQERLTRSGYTF
size: -; J: TRBJ1-1; V: TRBV7-2; D: -; length: 17; DNA: TGTGCCAGCAGCCCGGGCCTGGGCAGGGTAGGTTTTACTGAAGCTTTCTTT; CDR3: CASSPGLGRVGFTEAFF
size: -; J: TRBJ1-4; V: TRBV5-4; D: TRBD1; length: 15; DNA: TGTGCCAGCAGCTTATGGGACAGGGAGGATGAAAAACTGTTTTTT; CDR3: CASSLWDREDEKLFF
size: few; J: TRBJ2-7; V: TRBV27; D: -; length: 16; DNA: TGTGCCACCATCTTCACCATGGGGGCTGGCTCCTACGAGCAGTACTTC; CDR3: CATIFTMGAGSYEQYF
size: -; J: TRBJ2-2; V: TRBV9; D: -; length: 16; DNA: TGTGCCAGCAGCTCCCAACCGGGACAAAACACCGGGGAGCTGTTTTTT; CDR3: CASSSQPGQNTGELFF
size: -; J: TRBJ2-3; V: TRBV7-9; D: TRBD1; length: 14; DNA: TGTGCCAGCAGCTTAGGGCAGGGGGCCGCAACGCAGTATTTT; CDR3: CASSLGQGAATQYF
size: -; J: TRBJ2-3; V: TRBV7-8; D: -; length: 14; DNA: TGTGCCAGCAGCTCCCCCTCCAGGGAGGCTACGCAGTATTTT; CDR3: CASSSPSREATQYF
size: few; J: TRBJ1-2; V: TRBV19; D: -; length: 16; DNA: TGTGCCAGTAGTAGGAGGGATAGACAAGGCGAGGATGGCTACACCTTC; CDR3: CASSRRDRQGEDGYTF
size: -; J: TRBJ2-7; V: TRBV6-6; D: -; length: 14; DNA: TGTGCCAGCAGCCTCGGACAGTACTCCTACGAGCAGTACTTC; CDR3: CASSLGQYSYEQYF
size: -; J: TRBJ1-1; V: TRBV5-1; D: -; length: 13; DNA: TGCGCCAGCAGCTTCAGGGTGAACACTGAAGCTTTCTTT; CDR3: CASSFRVNTEAFF
size: -; J: TRBJ2-7; V: TRBV29-1; D: -; length: 12; DNA: TGCAGCGTTGAAGGGACAGCCTACGAGCAGTACTTC; CDR3: CSVEGTAYEQYF
size: -; J: TRBJ2-3; V: TRBV21-1; D: -; length: 16; DNA: TGTGCCAGCAGCCCGATTAAACAGGACCCCACAGATACGCAGTATTTT; CDR3: CASSPIKQDPTDTQYF
size: -; J: TRBJ2-5; V: TRBV6-1; D: TRBD2; length: 15; DNA: TGTGCCAGCAGTGATGTTACTAGCGGCCAAGAGACCCAGTACTTC; CDR3: CASSDVTSGQETQYF
size: few; J: TRBJ1-2; V: TRBV30; D: -; length: 13; DNA: TGTGCCTGGAGGGTTAAGGGGGTCTATGGCTACACCTTC; CDR3: CAWRVKGVYGYTF
size: -; J: TRBJ2-6; V: TRBV30; D: TRBD1; length: 17; DNA: TGTGCCTGGAGCCTAGGACCAGGGGGCTCTGGGGCCAACGTCCTGACTTTC; CDR3: CAWSLGPGGSGANVLTF
size: -; J: TRBJ1-5; V: TRBV27; D: -; length: 13; DNA: TGTGCCAGCAGTTTAAATCTGTTTCAGCCCCAGCATTTT; CDR3: CASSLNLFQPQHF
size: once; J: TRBJ1-5; V: TRBV7-8; D: -; length: 13; DNA: TGTGCCAGCAGCTTAGCCGGGAGTCAGCCCCAGCATTTT; CDR3: CASSLAGSQPQHF
size: -; J: TRBJ2-2; V: TRBV4-2; D: TRBD2; length: 16; DNA: TGTGCCAGCAGCCCCACTAGCGGGGGGGCCGCCGGGGAGCTGTTTTTT; CDR3: CASSPTSGGAAGELFF
size: -; J: TRBJ2-3; V: TRBV7-6; D: -; length: 13; DNA: TGTGCCAGCGGGAGAGGTAGCACAGATACGCAGTATTTT; CDR3: CASGRGSTDTQYF
size: -; J: TRBJ2-7; V: TRBV2; D: -; length: 15; DNA: TGTGCCAGCAGTACCCAGGGGGGATTAGGCTACGAGCAGTACTTC; CDR3: CASSTQGGLGYEQYF
size: -; J: TRBJ1-1; V: TRBV18; D: -; length: 16; DNA: TGTGCCAGCTCACCTATGGGCCGGGGGATGAACACTGAAGCTTTCTTT; CDR3: CASSPMGRGMNTEAFF
size: -; J: TRBJ2-1; V: TRBV19; D: -; length: 14; DNA: TGTGCCAGTGGGCGTGGCGGGGCCTACAATGAGCAGTTCTTC; CDR3: CASGRGGAYNEQFF
size: -; J: TRBJ1-1; V: TRBV5-6; D: -; length: 17; DNA: TGTGCCAGCAGCTTGGCCCTGAGCGGGGACCGTGGGACTGAAGCTTTCTTT; CDR3: CASSLALSGDRGTEAFF
size: few; J: TRBJ1-1; V: TRBV14; D: -; length: 17; DNA: TGTGCCAGCAGCCGAAGATCGTTGACAGGCCGAGGGTCTGAAGCTTTCTTT; CDR3: CASSRRSLTGRGSEAFF
size: -; J: TRBJ2-7; V: TRBV12-5; D: TRBD2; length: 16; DNA: TGTGCTAGTGGTGATGGACTAGCGGGACCGTACTACGAGCAGTACTTC; CDR3: CASGDGLAGPYYEQYF
size: -; J: TRBJ1-1; V: TRBV9; D: TRBD1; length: 15; DNA: TGTGCCAGCAGCGTAGAGGGACAGGGGAACACTGAAGCTTTCTTT; CDR3: CASSVEGQGNTEAFF
size: -; J: TRBJ2-7; V: TRBV4-2; D: TRBD1; length: 15; DNA: TGTGCCAGCAGCCAGGGGACAGGGGGCGGGAACGAGCAGTACTTC; CDR3: CASSQGTGGGNEQYF
size: -; J: TRBJ2-2; V: TRBV6-1; D: TRBD1; length: 15; DNA: TGTGCCAGCAGTGAACCCGGGACAGGGACCGGGGAGCTGTTTTTT; CDR3: CASSEPGTGTGELFF
size: -; J: TRBJ1-2; V: TRBV30; D: -; length: 13; DNA: TGTGCCGGACAGCTGGGGTTTTACTATGGCTACACCTTC; CDR3: CAGQLGFYYGYTF
size: -; J: TRBJ1-1; V: TRBV19; D: TRBD1; length: 14; DNA: TGTGCCAGTAGTGGGACAGGGGGGTTAACTGAAGCTTTCTTT; CDR3: CASSGTGGLTEAFF
size: -; J: TRBJ1-1; V: TRBV6-4; D: TRBD1; length: 12; DNA: TGTGCCAGCAGGGCCGGACAGGGTGAAGCTTTCTTT; CDR3: CASRAGQGEAFF
size: -; J: TRBJ2-3; V: TRBV30; D: -; length: 13; DNA: TGTGCCTGGAGTGTCCACGGGGCAGATACGCAGTATTTT; CDR3: CAWSVHGADTQYF
size: -; J: TRBJ2-5; V: TRBV9; D: -; length: 14; DNA: TGTGCCAGCAGCGTAGGGGGCGGGAAAGAGACCCAGTACTTC; CDR3: CASSVGGGKETQYF
size: once; J: TRBJ1-5; V: TRBV29-1; D: TRBD1; length: 15; DNA: TGCAGCGTTCGAGGGACAGGGGTGAGCAATCAGCCCCAGCATTTT; CDR3: CSVRGTGVSNQPQHF
size: -; J: TRBJ2-3; V: TRBV5-8; D: -; length: 13; DNA: TGTGCCAGCAGCCGGACTGGAACAGATACGCAGTATTTT; CDR3: CASSRTGTDTQYF
size: -; J: TRBJ1-1; V: TRBV6-5; D: -; length: 14; DNA: TGTGCCAGCAGTTATGAGGACATATACACTGAAGCTTTCTTT; CDR3: CASSYEDIYTEAFF